This TCR beta chain derives from a study of cytomegalovirus exposure and HLA in healthy donors. Whole-study findings and limits: For TCR beta chains, V- and J-gene trimming was later linked to a missense DCLRE1C variant.

CDR3 length equals 16 residues. V was clipped by 1 base and J by 8 bases; unmatched bases: 8. CDR1 is SGHAT and CDR2 is FQNNGV in the germline V gene. Primers included in the PCR were 60 Vbeta and 13 Jbeta primers. TCRdb's table, derived via immunoSEQ multiplex PCR, lists solely in-frame clones and lacks some. The sample includes around 200,000 clones, 60% to 85% of them seen just once. Donors had nominal health at sampling but likely had unrecorded immune exposures. With respect to this clone: The antigen remains unidentified.

The sequencing sample was made of PBMCs. This clonotype was obtained from a middle-aged man in good health and CMV-seronegative. The gene calls are TRBV11-2 and TRBJ1-4, with 9 bases aligning to TRBD1. CDR3 protein: CASSLGGAGTGEKLFF. CDR3 in DNA: TGTGCCAGCAGCTTAGGGGGGGCCGGGACAGGGGAAAAACTGTTTTTT.